The next 3 T cell receptor beta chains were all read from a single sample in a study of cytomegalovirus exposure and HLA in healthy donors. The PCR ran on 60 Vbeta and 13 Jbeta primers. Only in-frame clones appear in the TCRdb table, and some are missing; sequencing was by immunoSEQ multiplex PCR. This sample yields 150,000 to 200,000 clones, of which approximately 80% are seen a single time; about 4.4% belongs to the top ten. The sample taken for sequencing was PBMCs. Every receptor here comes from a woman between 45 and 60 years old in good health and CMV-seropositive.

The V gene is TRBV4-3, the J gene TRBJ2-2, with 9 positions matching TRBD1. CDR3 size: 16 residues. V lost 4 bases and J lost 6; bases outside the gene matches: 9. The germline CDR1 and CDR2 sequences are LGHNA and YSLEER. This CDR3 reads CASSRGAGQGAGELFF. The DNA for the CDR3 is TGCGCCAGCAGCCGTGGTGCGGGACAGGGTGCCGGGGAGCTGTTTTTT.

The V and J genes are TRBV28 and TRBJ1-2; TRBD1 is a possible D gene (5 bases). Germline CDR1 reads MDHEN; CDR2 reads SYDVKM. The CDR3 extends over 14 amino acids. V was clipped by 2 bases and J by 4 bases, with 11 bases between them. DNA for the CDR3: TGTGCCAGCAGTTTAAACGCAGGGCGCTATGGCTACACCTTC. Translated: CASSLNAGRYGYTF.

About this clone: Additional DNA sequences in this sample encode the identical CDR3. The gene calls are TRBV9 and TRBJ1-1; TRBD1 is a possible D gene (5 bases). V gave up 0 bases and J gave up 4 bases, with 10 bases separating them. Germline loops: CDR1 SGDLS, CDR2 YYNGEE. The CDR3 runs to 14 residues. The CDR3 DNA sequence: TGTGCCAGCAGCGTAGAGCAGGGTAGCACTGAAGCTTTCTTT. Encoded protein: CASSVEQGSTEAFF.